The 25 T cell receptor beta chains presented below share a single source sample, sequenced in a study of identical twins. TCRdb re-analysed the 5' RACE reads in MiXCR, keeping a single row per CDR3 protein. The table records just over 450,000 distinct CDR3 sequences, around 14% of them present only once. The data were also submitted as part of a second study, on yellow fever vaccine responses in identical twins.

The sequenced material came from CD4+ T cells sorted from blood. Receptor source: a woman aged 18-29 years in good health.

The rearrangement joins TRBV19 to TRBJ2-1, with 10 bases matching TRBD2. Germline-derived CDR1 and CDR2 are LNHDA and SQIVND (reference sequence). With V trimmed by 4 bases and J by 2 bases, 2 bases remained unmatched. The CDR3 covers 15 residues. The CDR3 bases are TGTGCCAGTAGTACCAGCGGGAGGGCCTACAATGAGCAGTTCTTC. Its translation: CASSTSGRAYNEQFF.

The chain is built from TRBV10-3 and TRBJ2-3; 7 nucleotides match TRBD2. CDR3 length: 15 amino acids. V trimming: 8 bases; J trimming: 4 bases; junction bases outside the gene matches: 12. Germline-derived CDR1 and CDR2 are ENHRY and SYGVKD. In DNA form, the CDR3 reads TGTGCCATCGCTCGGGCTAGCGGAAACTCAGATACGCAGTATTTT. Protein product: CAIARASGNSDTQYF.

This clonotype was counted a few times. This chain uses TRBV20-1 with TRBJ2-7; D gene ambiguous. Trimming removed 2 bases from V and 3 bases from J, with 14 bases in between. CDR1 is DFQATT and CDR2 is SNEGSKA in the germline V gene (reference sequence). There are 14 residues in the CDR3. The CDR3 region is CSARWSPERYEQYF. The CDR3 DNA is TGCAGTGCTAGATGGAGCCCAGAACGCTACGAGCAGTACTTC.

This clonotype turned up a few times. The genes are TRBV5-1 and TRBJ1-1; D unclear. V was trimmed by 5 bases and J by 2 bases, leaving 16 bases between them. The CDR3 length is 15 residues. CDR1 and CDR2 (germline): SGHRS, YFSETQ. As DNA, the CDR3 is TGCGCCAGCAGTCCGGCCGGGTCCTTAAACACTGAAGCTTTCTTT. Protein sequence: CASSPAGSLNTEAFF.

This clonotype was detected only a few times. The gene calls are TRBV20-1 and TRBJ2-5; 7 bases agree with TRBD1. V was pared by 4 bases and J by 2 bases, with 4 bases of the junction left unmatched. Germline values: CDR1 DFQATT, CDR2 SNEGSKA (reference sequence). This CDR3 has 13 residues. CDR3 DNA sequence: TGCAGTGCTATCCTGACAGGGCAAGAGACCCAGTACTTC. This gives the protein CSAILTGQETQYF.

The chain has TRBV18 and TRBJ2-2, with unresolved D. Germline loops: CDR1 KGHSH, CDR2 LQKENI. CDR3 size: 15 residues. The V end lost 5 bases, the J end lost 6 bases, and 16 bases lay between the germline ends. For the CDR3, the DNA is TGTGCCAGCTCAAGCACGTGGGAAAGGTCCGGGGAGCTGTTTTTT. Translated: CASSSTWERSGELFF.

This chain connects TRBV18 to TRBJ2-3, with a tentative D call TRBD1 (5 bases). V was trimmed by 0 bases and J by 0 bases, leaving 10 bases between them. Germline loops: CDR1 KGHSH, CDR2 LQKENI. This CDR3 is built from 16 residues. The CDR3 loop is CASSPPLGPSTDTQYF. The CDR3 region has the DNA TGTGCCAGCTCACCACCTCTGGGGCCTAGCACAGATACGCAGTATTTT.

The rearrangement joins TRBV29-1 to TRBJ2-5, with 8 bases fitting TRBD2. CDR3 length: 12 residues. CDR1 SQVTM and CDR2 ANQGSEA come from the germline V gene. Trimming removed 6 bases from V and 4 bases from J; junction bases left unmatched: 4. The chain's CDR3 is CSVIAGRETQYF. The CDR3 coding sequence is TGCAGCGTGATAGCGGGAAGAGAGACCCAGTACTTC.

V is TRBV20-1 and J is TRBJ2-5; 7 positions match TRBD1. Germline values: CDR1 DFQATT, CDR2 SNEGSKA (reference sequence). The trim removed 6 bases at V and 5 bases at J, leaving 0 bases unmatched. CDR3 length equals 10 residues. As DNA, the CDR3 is TGCAGTGCGGACAGGGAGACCCAGTACTTC. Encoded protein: CSADRETQYF.

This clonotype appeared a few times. The CDR3 here is CATSDRTDSYTEAFF. The CDR3 bases are TGTGCCACCAGTGACCGGACGGACAGCTACACTGAAGCTTTCTTT. This chain joins TRBV24-1 and TRBJ1-1; D is possibly TRBD1 (6 bases). Trimming removed 4 bases at V and 3 bases at J, with 14 bases between. Germline lookup yields CDR1 KGHDR and CDR2 SFDVKD. The CDR3 is 15 amino acids.

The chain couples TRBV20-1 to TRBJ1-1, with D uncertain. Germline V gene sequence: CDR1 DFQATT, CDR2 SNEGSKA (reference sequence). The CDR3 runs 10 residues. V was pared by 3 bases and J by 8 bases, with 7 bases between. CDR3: CSAREWEAFF. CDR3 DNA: TGCAGTGCTAGGGAGTGGGAAGCTTTCTTT.

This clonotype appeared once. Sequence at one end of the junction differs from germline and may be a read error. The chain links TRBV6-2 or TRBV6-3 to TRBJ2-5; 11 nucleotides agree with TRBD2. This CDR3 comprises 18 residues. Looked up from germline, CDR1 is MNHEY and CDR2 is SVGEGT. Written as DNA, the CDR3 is TGTGCCAGCAGTTACGAGATTATTAGCGGGAGGGCCCTGGAGACCCAGTACTTT. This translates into CASSYEIISGRALETQYF.

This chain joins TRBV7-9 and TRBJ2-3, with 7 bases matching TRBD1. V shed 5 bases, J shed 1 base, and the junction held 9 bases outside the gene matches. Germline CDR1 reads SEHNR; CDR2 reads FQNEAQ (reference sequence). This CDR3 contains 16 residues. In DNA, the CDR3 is TGTGCCAGCAGCCCTGGGCACAGGGGAGGCACAGATACGCAGTATTTT. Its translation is CASSPGHRGGTDTQYF.

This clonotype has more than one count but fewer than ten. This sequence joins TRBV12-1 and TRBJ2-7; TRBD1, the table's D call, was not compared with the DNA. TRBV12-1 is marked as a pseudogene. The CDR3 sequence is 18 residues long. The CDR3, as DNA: TGTGCCAGCAGCTCCCAACCTGCAGGGAGCCACCACTCCTACGAGCAGTACTTC. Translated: CASSSQPAGSHHSYEQYF.

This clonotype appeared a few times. The CDR3 spells CASSQGLRRERNTGELFF. For the CDR3, the DNA is TGTGCCAGCAGCCAAGGTCTGAGGCGGGAGAGGAACACCGGGGAGCTGTTTTTT. This chain links TRBV14 with TRBJ2-2; 7 nucleotides match TRBD2. The V and J ends lost 1 base and 1 base, in that order; junction bases with no gene match: 9. This CDR3 contains 18 residues. Per the germline V gene, CDR1 is SGHDN and CDR2 is FVKESK.

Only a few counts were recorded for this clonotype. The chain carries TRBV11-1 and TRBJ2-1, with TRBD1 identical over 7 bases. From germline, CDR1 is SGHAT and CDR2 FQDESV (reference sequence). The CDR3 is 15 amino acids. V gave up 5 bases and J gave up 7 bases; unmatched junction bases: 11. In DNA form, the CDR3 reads TGTGCCAGCAGCGGGGGACAGTCCTCCTTTAATGAGCAGTTCTTC. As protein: CASSGGQSSFNEQFF.

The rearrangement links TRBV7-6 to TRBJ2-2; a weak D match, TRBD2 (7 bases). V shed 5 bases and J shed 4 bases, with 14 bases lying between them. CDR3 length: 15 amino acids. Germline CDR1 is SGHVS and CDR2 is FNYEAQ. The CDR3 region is CASSLGGGFTGELFF. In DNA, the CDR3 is TGTGCCAGCAGCCTAGGCGGGGGCTTCACCGGGGAGCTGTTTTTT.

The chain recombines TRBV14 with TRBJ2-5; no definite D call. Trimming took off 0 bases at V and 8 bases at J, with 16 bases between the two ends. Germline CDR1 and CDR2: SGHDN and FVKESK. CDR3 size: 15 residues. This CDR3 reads CASSQEEIFGRTQYF. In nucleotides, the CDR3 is TGTGCCAGCAGCCAAGAAGAGATCTTCGGGCGAACCCAGTACTTC.

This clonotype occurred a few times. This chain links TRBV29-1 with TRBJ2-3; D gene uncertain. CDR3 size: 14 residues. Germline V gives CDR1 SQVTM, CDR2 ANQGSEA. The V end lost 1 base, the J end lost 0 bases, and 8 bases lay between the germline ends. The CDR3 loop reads CSVEGKWSTDTQYF. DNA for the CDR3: TGCAGCGTTGAAGGGAAATGGAGCACAGATACGCAGTATTTT.

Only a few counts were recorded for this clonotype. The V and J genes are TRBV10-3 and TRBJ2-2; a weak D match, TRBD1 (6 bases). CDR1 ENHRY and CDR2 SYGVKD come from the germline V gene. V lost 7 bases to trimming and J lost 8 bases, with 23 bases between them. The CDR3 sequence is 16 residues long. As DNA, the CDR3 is TGTGCCATCACCCCCGTGAGCGCACAAGGGACAGGGGAGCTGTTTTTT. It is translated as CAITPVSAQGTGELFF.

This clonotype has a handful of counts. Here the CDR3 DNA reads TGTGCCAGCAGTGGCCGAACAGGGGGAGGATCCTACGAGCAGTACTTC. It specifies CASSGRTGGGSYEQYF. The chain uses TRBV27 and TRBJ2-7, with TRBD1 identical over 8 bases. The CDR3 consists of 16 residues. J gave up 1 base and V 5 bases, and 10 bases lay outside the gene matches. CDR1 MNHEY and CDR2 SMNVEV come from the germline V gene (reference sequence).

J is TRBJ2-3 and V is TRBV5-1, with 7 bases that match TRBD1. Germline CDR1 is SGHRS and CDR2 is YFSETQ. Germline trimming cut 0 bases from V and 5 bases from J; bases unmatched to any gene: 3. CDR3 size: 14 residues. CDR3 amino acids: CASSLDRGLDTQYF. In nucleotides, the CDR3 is TGCGCCAGCAGCTTGGACAGGGGCCTAGATACGCAGTATTTT.

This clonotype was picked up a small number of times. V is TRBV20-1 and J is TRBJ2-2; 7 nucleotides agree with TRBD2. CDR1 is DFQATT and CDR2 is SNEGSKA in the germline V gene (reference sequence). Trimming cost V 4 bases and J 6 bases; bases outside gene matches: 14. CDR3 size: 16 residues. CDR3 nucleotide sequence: TGCAGTGCTACAGTTGGGGCGGGAGTTCGTTCCGGGGAGCTGTTTTTT. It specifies CSATVGAGVRSGELFF.

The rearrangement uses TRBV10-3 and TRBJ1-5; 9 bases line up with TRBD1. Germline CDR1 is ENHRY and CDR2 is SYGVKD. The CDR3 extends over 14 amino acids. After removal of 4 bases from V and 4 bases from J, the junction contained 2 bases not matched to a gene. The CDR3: CAISGDRENQPQHF. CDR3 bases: TGTGCCATCAGTGGGGACAGGGAAAATCAGCCCCAGCATTTT.

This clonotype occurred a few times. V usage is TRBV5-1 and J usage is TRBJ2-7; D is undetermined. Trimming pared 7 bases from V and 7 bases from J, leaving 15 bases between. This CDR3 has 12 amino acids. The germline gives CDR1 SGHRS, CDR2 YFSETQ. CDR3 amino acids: CASSPTLGEQYF. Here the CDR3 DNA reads TGCGCCAGCTCCCCAACGTTGGGGGAGCAGTACTTC.